These T cell receptor beta chains were read from a single sample in a study of T cell changes during pregnancy in multiple sclerosis. Produced via immunoSEQ multiplex PCR; TCRdb's table is partial and in-frame only. The data hold nearly 110,000 clones, with less than 95% observed a single time. The specimen was peripheral blood, collected before pregnancy. Every receptor here comes from a female donor with multiple sclerosis, enrolled in a pregnancy study. Each CDR3 is given with its conserved first and last residue. A D gene is named only where the DNA matches it firmly. Not every row has a clone size; where given, it reads once, few, many or a size class.

j_call	v_call	clone_size	d_call	cdr3_nt	cdr3_aa
TRBJ1-1	TRBV19	once	.	TGTGCCAGTAGCCTAGGGAGGGGCACTGAAGCTTTCTTT	CASSLGRGTEAFF
TRBJ1-5	TRBV7-9	.	.	TGTGCCAGCAGCTTAGGTCGTCAGCCCCAGCATTTT	CASSLGRQPQHF
TRBJ2-2	TRBV25-1	.	.	TGTGCCAGCAGTGACCTCTCCCCTCCAGGGAACGGCGGGGAGCTGTTTTTT	CASSDLSPPGNGGELFF
TRBJ1-4	TRBV7-9	.	TRBD1	TGTGCCAGCAGCAGAAGACAGGGAGAAGATGAAAAACTGTTTTTT	CASSRRQGEDEKLFF
TRBJ2-5	TRBV5-4	.	TRBD2	TGTGCCAGCAGCTCCTTAGCGGGGGGGCGCCAAGAGACCCAGTACTTC	CASSSLAGGRQETQYF
TRBJ2-7	TRBV28	.	TRBD1	TGTGCCAGCAGCACTGCGGGACAGGATCTCTACGAGCAGTACTTC	CASSTAGQDLYEQYF
TRBJ2-1	TRBV27	.	.	TGTGCCAGCAGGAATGGACAAAACTCCTACAATGAGCAGTTCTTC	CASRNGQNSYNEQFF
TRBJ1-1	TRBV5-1	few	.	TGCGCCAGCAGCTTAGACAGCCTCGTGAACACTGAAGCTTTCTTT	CASSLDSLVNTEAFF
TRBJ1-2	TRBV7-9	.	.	TGTGCCAGCAGCTTACCAGAAAACTATGGCTACACCTTC	CASSLPENYGYTF
TRBJ2-1	TRBV6-5	.	TRBD2	TGTGCCAGCAGTTACTCGGGTAGCGGGGGGTTCGATGAGCAGTTCTTC	CASSYSGSGGFDEQFF
TRBJ1-3	TRBV28	.	TRBD1	TGTGCCAGCAGTTTATTAGGAGAAGGGGGCGGAAACACCATATATTTT	CASSLLGEGGGNTIYF
TRBJ2-7	TRBV11-3	.	.	TGTGCCAGCAGCTCCCGTGGTGGAGGCGACGAGCAGTACTTC	CASSSRGGGDEQYF
TRBJ1-1	TRBV19	.	.	TGTGCCAGTAGTATTGGACTGATCAACACTGAAGCTTTCTTT	CASSIGLINTEAFF
TRBJ2-5	TRBV6-5	.	.	TGTGCCAGCAGTTACCCTGACTCTCAGGGGGAGACCCAGTACTTC	CASSYPDSQGETQYF
TRBJ1-2	TRBV7-2	.	TRBD1	TGTGCCAGCAGGGACAGGGACAGCTATGGCTACACCTTC	CASRDRDSYGYTF